This TCR beta chain appears in the sequencing data of a study of shared clonotypes between healthy human individuals. In the case of this clone: Other DNA sequences in this sample translate to the same CDR3.

The data were produced by immunoSEQ multiplex PCR, yet TCRdb's version contains in-frame clones alone and is incomplete. The sample yields about a million clones, over 60% seen once. Trimming stripped 0 bases from V and 0 bases from J, with 14 bases between. The CDR3 extends over 18 amino acids. Germline-derived CDR1 and CDR2 are MGHRA and YSYEKL. V and J are TRBV4-1 and TRBJ2-2, with D perhaps TRBD2 (7 bases). The sample comprised memory CD4+ T cells sorted from blood. Subset: CD45RA-negative fraction. The sequence came from a man aged 18 to 30 in good health. CDR3 protein: CASSQEPVGGPNTGELFF. The DNA for the CDR3 is TGCGCCAGCAGCCAAGAGCCGGTGGGGGGGCCGAACACCGGGGAGCTGTTTTTT.